This passage covers 22 T cell receptor beta chains from one sample sequenced in a study of T cells in Graves' hyperthyroidism and ophthalmopathy. TCR beta CDR3 sequences were amplified from RNA transcripts. HTBI primers were employed in a first-round RT-PCR of the TCR CDR3. TCRdb re-called the multiplex PCR reads through MiXCR, storing one row per CDR3 protein. Of approximately 700,000 distinct CDR3 sequences detected, around 17% appear once; the ten largest clones hold roughly 8%. Specimen: blood. All receptors come from a man aged 18 to 29 with Graves' hyperthyroidism.

This clonotype occurred a few times. The rearrangement joins TRBV6-1 to TRBJ1-1, with D maybe TRBD1 (5 bases). V lost 6 bases, J lost 3 bases, and 11 bases lay in between. The CDR3 extends over 13 amino acids. Germline CDR1 reads MNHNS; CDR2 reads SASEGT. CDR3 sequence (DNA): TGTGCCAGCAGACGGGACGCCTACACTGAAGCTTTCTTT. It yields the protein CASRRDAYTEAFF.

This sequence joins TRBV4-1 and TRBJ2-7; 8 bases match TRBD1. V shed 3 bases, J shed 2 bases, and the junction held 9 bases outside the gene matches. The CDR3 has 16 amino acids. Germline lookup yields CDR1 MGHRA and CDR2 YSYEKL. The CDR3 nucleotides are TGCGCCAGCAGCCAGGTAGCGGACAGGGTCACCTACGAGCAGTACTTC. It codes for CASSQVADRVTYEQYF.

With regard to this clonotype: This may be a read error, as it is one base from a much larger clone. V usage is TRBV24-1 and J usage is TRBJ2-2; D remains unclear. The germline V gene encodes CDR1 KGHDR and CDR2 SFDVKD. The CDR3 covers 13 residues. The CDR3 reads CASSEQPTGELFF. The CDR3, as DNA: TGTGCCTCCAGTGAACAGCCCACCGGGGAGCTGTTTTTT.

In its sample, this clonotype was seen many times. The chain carries TRBV30 and TRBJ1-1; 8 bases fit TRBD1. Germline V gives CDR1 GTSNPN, CDR2 SVGIG (reference sequence). This CDR3 is 14 amino acids long. J lost 1 base, V lost 4 bases, and 5 bases had no gene match. CDR3 bases: TGTGCCTGGAATCAAGGACAGGGGAACACTGAAGCTTTCTTT. As protein: CAWNQGQGNTEAFF. Filled out from reference TRBV30 and TRBJ1-1, the complete variable domain reads SQTIHQWPATLVQPVGSPLSLECTVEGTSNPNLYWYRQAAGRGLQLLFYSVGIGQISSEVPQNLSASRPQDRQFILSSKKLLLSDSGFYLCAWNQGQGNTEAFFGQGTRLTVV.

V usage is TRBV4-2 and J usage is TRBJ2-5; D remains ambiguous. This CDR3 comprises 15 residues. The V end lost 0 bases, the J end lost 1 base, and 9 bases lay between the germline ends. Germline values: CDR1 LGHNA, CDR2 YNFKEQ. CDR3 residues: CASSQDTAVQETQYF. The CDR3 DNA sequence: TGTGCCAGCAGCCAAGATACGGCCGTCCAAGAGACCCAGTACTTC.

This clonotype appeared many times. This chain links TRBV13 with TRBJ2-1; TRBD2 aligns across 8 bases. Trimming took 1 base from V and 8 from J; bases not matched to a gene: 7. CDR1 and CDR2 from the germline V gene are PRHDT and FYEKMQ (reference sequence). This CDR3 is 15 amino acids long. CDR3 nucleotide sequence: TGTGCCAGCAGCTTAGTGGGACTAGTAATCCATGAGCAGTTCTTC. Translating it yields CASSLVGLVIHEQFF.

This clonotype has ten or more counts. V and J are TRBV29-1 and TRBJ2-3; 9 positions match TRBD1. V gave up 3 bases and J gave up 1 base; unmatched junction bases: 8. The germline gives CDR1 SQVTM, CDR2 ANQGSEA. The CDR3 sequence is 16 residues long. CDR3 in amino acids: CSVEGQGLLGTDTQYF. In nucleotides, the CDR3 is TGCAGCGTTGAGGGACAGGGCCTTTTGGGCACAGATACGCAGTATTTT.

This clonotype has ten or more counts. DNA of the CDR3: TGTGCCAGCAGTCCATTAGCGGGAGCCTACGAGCAGTACTTC. Encoded protein: CASSPLAGAYEQYF. The V call is TRBV27, the J call TRBJ2-7, with 9 bases lining up with TRBD2. This CDR3 has 14 residues. Germline-derived CDR1 and CDR2 are MNHEY and SMNVEV (reference sequence). V lost 5 bases to trimming and J lost 2 bases; unmatched junction nucleotides: 4.

The chain links TRBV30 to TRBJ2-7; D remains unclear. V lost 3 bases and J 0 bases, leaving 15 bases between the germline ends. CDR3 length equals 15 residues. CDR1 is GTSNPN and CDR2 is SVGIG in the germline V gene (reference sequence). The CDR3 spells CAWRETIAPSYEQYF. The CDR3 DNA is TGTGCCTGGAGAGAGACCATAGCCCCCTCCTACGAGCAGTACTTC.

This clonotype came up many times. The V gene is TRBV28, the J gene TRBJ1-3; the D is unclear. Deletions cut 7 bases from V and 9 bases from J, with 10 bases between. The CDR3 runs 11 residues. The germline V gene has CDR1 MDHEN and CDR2 SYDVKM. The CDR3 protein is CASTLPPTIYF. CDR3 coding DNA: TGTGCCAGCACCCTCCCCCCCACCATATATTTT.

This clonotype was detected only a few times. This chain joins TRBV6-1 and TRBJ1-5; D uncertain. CDR3 length: 12 amino acids. V was cut by 8 bases and J by 6 bases, with 11 bases left in between. The germline V gene has CDR1 MNHNS and CDR2 SASEGT. CDR3 in amino acids: CASAEVGQPQHF. The CDR3 nucleotides are TGTGCCAGCGCGGAGGTTGGTCAGCCCCAGCATTTT.

This clonotype was seen only a few times. This chain links TRBV6-2 or TRBV6-3 with TRBJ2-3; D remains ambiguous. The CDR3 totals 13 residues. Between the trimmed V and J ends, which lost 4 bases and 4 bases, there was a span of 9 bases. Germline assignment: CDR1 MNHEY and CDR2 SVGEGT. CDR3 sequence reads: CASSSYTADTQYF. Written as DNA, the CDR3 is TGTGCCAGCAGTTCCTACACTGCAGATACGCAGTATTTT.

This clonotype was counted many times. CDR3: CASLAGWSYNEQFF. DNA for the CDR3: TGTGCCAGTTTAGCGGGATGGTCCTACAATGAGCAGTTCTTC. The V call is TRBV28, the J call TRBJ2-1, with 8 bases that match TRBD2. The CDR3 is 14 residues long. Germline trimming cut 9 bases from V and 1 base from J; bases unmatched to any gene: 5. CDR1 MDHEN and CDR2 SYDVKM come from the germline V gene.

This clonotype has only a few counts. V gene TRBV9 combines with J gene TRBJ2-6; TRBD1 aligns across 9 bases. V trimming: 1 base; J trimming: 4 bases; junction bases outside the gene matches: 6. Germline V CDR1 and CDR2: SGDLS, YYNGEE. The CDR3 runs to 17 residues. The CDR3 nucleotides are TGTGCCAGCAGCGTAACAGGGGGCTCGGCCGGGGCCAACGTCCTGACTTTC. It encodes CASSVTGGSAGANVLTF.

In this sample, this clonotype turned up many times. J is TRBJ2-1 and V is TRBV7-9; 11 nucleotides align to TRBD2. CDR1 is SEHNR and CDR2 is FQNEAQ in the germline V gene (reference sequence). This CDR3 is 18 amino acids long. V lost 4 bases to trimming and J lost 0 bases; unmatched junction nucleotides: 8. The DNA of the CDR3 is TGTGCCAGCAGCTACCCTAATAGCGGGAGGGCCTCCTACAATGAGCAGTTCTTC. Protein sequence: CASSYPNSGRASYNEQFF.

V is TRBV5-6 and J is TRBJ2-1; 11 bases match TRBD2. CDR1 is SGHDT, CDR2 YYEEEE, per germline. V was pared by 1 base and J by 8 bases, with 11 bases of the junction left unmatched. The length of the CDR3 is 17 residues. CDR3 loop: CASSLTAGASGRYEQFF. In DNA form, the CDR3 reads TGTGCCAGCAGCTTGACCGCCGGGGCTAGCGGGAGGTATGAGCAGTTCTTC.

The V and J genes are TRBV7-2 and TRBJ2-7; a weak D match, TRBD1 (6 bases). Germline CDR1 and CDR2: SGHTA and FQGNSA. CDR3 length: 15 amino acids. V was shortened by 3 bases and J by 0 bases, with 12 bases between the two germline ends. The CDR3 loop is CASSFQGSFSYEQYF. The CDR3 DNA is TGTGCCAGCAGCTTTCAGGGGTCCTTCTCCTACGAGCAGTACTTC.

On this clonotype: A much larger clone differs by one base, so this may be a read error. This chain connects TRBV12-3 or TRBV12-4 to TRBJ2-7, with 8 bases that match TRBD1. The CDR3 is 15 residues long. CDR3 sequence: CASRRQGSHSYGQYF. CDR3 sequence (DNA): TGTGCCAGCAGGAGACAGGGGTCTCACTCTTACGGGCAGTACTTC.

This clonotype was detected a few times. This sequence may be a read error, since a much larger clone differs from it by one base. CDR3 protein: CASSMSSGGATDTQYF. The CDR3 DNA is TGTGCCAGCAGTATGTCTAGCGGGGGGGCCACAGATACGCAGTATTTT. This rearrangement joins TRBV27 to TRBJ2-3; 12 bases match TRBD2. This CDR3 contains 16 residues. The germline CDR1 and CDR2 sequences are MNHEY and SMNVEV (reference sequence). V was pared by 5 bases and J by 2 bases, with 5 bases of the junction left unmatched.

This clonotype was counted at least ten times. This chain joins TRBV7-9 and TRBJ2-5; the D gene is possibly TRBD2 (5 bases). Trimming shortened V by 5 bases and J by 5 bases, and 15 bases separated the two germline ends. Germline V gene data show CDR1 as SEHNR and CDR2 as FQNEAQ (reference sequence). The CDR3 has 14 amino acids. The CDR3 reads CASSLQTGEETQYF. In nucleotides, the CDR3 is TGTGCCAGCAGCCTCCAGACTGGGGAGGAGACCCAGTACTTC. Combining the CDR3 with reference TRBV7-9 and TRBJ2-5 gives the whole variable domain DTGVSQNPRHKITKRGQNVTFRCDPISEHNRLYWYRQTLGQGPEFLTYFQNEAQLEKSRLLSDRFSAERPKGSFSTLEIQRTEQGDSAMYLCASSLQTGEETQYFGPGTRLLVL.

As to this clonotype: It may be a read error: a sequence one base away is much more abundant. The V call is TRBV28, the J call TRBJ2-1; 9 nucleotides match TRBD2. CDR3 length: 15 residues. Trimming took 6 bases from V and 8 from J; bases not matched to a gene: 11. The germline V gene encodes CDR1 MDHEN and CDR2 SYDVKM. DNA of the CDR3: TGTGCCAGCAGCGGGGCGGGAGGGCCGTTACATGAGCAGTTCTTC. As protein: CASSGAGGPLHEQFF.

The J gene is TRBJ2-1, the V gene TRBV7-6; 8 bases map to TRBD2. The CDR3 has 15 residues. From germline, CDR1 is SGHVS and CDR2 FNYEAQ. Trimming cost V 1 base and J 7 bases; bases outside gene matches: 6. This CDR3 reads CASSLDSGRGNEQFF. The CDR3 nucleotides read TGTGCCAGCAGCTTAGACAGCGGGAGAGGGAATGAGCAGTTCTTC.